This TCR beta chain was documented in a study of cytomegalovirus exposure and HLA in healthy donors. The study's findings and limits: Later, an analysis found that TCR clusters from the first cohort tended to co-occur in the roughly 130 validation repertoires. Cytomegalovirus status was reportedly diagnosed by the classifier with high sensitivity and specificity. Generally TCR sequences proved uncommon, though certain public TCRs appeared in numerous donors.

This clone was seen a handful of times. The antigen remains unidentified. V was clipped by 6 bases and J by 3 bases, with 14 bases between them. The CDR3 has 14 amino acids. Germline CDR1 is MNHEY and CDR2 is SMNVEV (reference sequence). The method was immunoSEQ multiplex PCR; TCRdb's version includes in-frame clones alone and lacks a portion of them. The repertoire holds about 160,000 clones, roughly 90% seen once, with 2% to 2.5% in the top ten. The chain has TRBV27 and TRBJ1-1; the D gene is possibly TRBD1 (5 bases). This receptor was taken from a woman aged 18 to 35 in good health and CMV-seronegative. Material for sequencing was PBMCs. In DNA, the CDR3 is TGTGCCAGCAGCCCCGGGGGGGGAGACACTGAAGCTTTCTTT. As protein: CASSPGGGDTEAFF.